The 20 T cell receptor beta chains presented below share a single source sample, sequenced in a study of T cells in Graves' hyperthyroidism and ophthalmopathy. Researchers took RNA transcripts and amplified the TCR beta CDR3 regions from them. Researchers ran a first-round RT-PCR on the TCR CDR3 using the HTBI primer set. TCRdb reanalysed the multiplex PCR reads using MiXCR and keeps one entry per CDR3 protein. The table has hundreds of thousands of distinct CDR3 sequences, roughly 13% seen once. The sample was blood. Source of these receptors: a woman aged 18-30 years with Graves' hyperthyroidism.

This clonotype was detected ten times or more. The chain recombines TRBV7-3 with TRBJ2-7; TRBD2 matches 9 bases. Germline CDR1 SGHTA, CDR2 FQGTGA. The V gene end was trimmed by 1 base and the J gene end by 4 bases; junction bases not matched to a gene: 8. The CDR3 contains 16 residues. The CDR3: CASSLSAGGPLYEQYF. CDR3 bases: TGTGCCAGCAGCTTAAGTGCGGGAGGGCCACTTTACGAGCAGTACTTC.

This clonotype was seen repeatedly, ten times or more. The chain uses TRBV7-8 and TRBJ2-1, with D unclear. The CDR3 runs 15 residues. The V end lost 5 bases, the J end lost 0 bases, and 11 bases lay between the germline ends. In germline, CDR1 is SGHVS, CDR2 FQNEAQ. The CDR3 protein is CASSPGPISYNEQFF. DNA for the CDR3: TGTGCCAGCAGCCCCGGACCTATCTCCTACAATGAGCAGTTCTTC.

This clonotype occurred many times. The CDR3 reads CASSVHVNEQFF. CDR3 nucleotides: TGTGCCAGCAGTGTACACGTCAATGAGCAGTTCTTC. The chain uses TRBV2 and TRBJ2-1; D gene ambiguous. Trimming left V 4 bases short and J 6 bases short, with 7 bases between. The length of the CDR3 is 12 residues. CDR1 and CDR2 (germline): SNHLY, FYNNEI.

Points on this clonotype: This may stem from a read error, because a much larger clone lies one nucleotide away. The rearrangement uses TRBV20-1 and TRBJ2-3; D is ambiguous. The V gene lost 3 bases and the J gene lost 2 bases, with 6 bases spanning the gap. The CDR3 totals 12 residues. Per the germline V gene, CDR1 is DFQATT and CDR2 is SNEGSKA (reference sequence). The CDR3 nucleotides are TGCAGTGCTAGCGGGCACACAGATACGCAGTATTTT. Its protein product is CSASGHTDTQYF.

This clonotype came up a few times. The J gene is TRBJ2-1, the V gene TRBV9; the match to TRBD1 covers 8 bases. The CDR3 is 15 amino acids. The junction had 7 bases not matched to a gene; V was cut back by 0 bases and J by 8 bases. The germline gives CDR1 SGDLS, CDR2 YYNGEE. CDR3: CASSVERQGFYEQFF. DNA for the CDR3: TGTGCCAGCAGCGTAGAAAGACAGGGGTTCTATGAGCAGTTCTTC. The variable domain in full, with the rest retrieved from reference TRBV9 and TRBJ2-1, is DSGVTQTPKHLITATGQRVTLRCSPRSGDLSVYWYQQSLDQGLQFLIQYYNGEERAKGNILERFSAQQFPDLHSELNLSSLELGDSALYFCASSVERQGFYEQFFGPGTRLTVL.

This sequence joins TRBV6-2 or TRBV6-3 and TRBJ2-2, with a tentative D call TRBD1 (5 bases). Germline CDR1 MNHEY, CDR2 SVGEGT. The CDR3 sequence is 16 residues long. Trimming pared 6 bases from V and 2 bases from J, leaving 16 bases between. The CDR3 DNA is TGTGCCAGCAGCCGACAGTATACTACTAACACCGGGGAGCTGTTTTTT. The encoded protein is CASSRQYTTNTGELFF.

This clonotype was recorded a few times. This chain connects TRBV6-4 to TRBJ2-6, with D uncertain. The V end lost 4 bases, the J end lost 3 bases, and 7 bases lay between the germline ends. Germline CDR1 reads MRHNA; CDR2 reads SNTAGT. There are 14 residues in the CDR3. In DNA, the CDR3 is TGTGCCAGCAGTGTTCAGTATGGGGCCAACGTCCTGACTTTC. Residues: CASSVQYGANVLTF.

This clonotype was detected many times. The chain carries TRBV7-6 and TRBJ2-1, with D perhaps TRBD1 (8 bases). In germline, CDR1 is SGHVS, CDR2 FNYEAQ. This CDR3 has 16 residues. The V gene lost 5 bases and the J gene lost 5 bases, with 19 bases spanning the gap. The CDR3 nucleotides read TGTGCCAGCAGCCCTGGACAGGGAGGGCTGGACAATGAGCAGTTCTTC. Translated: CASSPGQGGLDNEQFF.

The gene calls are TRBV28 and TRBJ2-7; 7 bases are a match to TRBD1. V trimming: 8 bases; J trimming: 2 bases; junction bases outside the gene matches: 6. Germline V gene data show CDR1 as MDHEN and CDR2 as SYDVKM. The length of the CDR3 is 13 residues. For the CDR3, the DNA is TGTGCCAGCGGCCCTGGGACAGCCTACGAGCAGTACTTC. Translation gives CASGPGTAYEQYF.

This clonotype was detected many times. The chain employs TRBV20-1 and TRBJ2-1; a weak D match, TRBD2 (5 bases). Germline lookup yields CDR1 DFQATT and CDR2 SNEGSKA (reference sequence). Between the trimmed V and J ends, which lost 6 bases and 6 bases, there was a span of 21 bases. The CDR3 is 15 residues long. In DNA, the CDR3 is TGCAGTGCGCCCGAGGGCGGCTCATATCCCAATGAGCAGTTCTTC. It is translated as CSAPEGGSYPNEQFF.

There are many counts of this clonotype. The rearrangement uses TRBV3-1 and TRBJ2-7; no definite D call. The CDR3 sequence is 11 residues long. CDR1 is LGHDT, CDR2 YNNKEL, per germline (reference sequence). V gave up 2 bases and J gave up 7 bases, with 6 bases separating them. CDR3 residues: CASSQLREQYF. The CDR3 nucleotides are TGTGCCAGCAGCCAATTGCGTGAGCAGTACTTC.

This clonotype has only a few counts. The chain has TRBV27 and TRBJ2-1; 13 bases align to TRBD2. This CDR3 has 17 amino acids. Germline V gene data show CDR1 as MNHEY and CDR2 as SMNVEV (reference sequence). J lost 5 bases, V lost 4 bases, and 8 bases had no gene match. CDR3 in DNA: TGTGCCAGCAGTTCGACGTTCACTAGCGGGAGGGACAATGAGCAGTTCTTC. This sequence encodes CASSSTFTSGRDNEQFF.

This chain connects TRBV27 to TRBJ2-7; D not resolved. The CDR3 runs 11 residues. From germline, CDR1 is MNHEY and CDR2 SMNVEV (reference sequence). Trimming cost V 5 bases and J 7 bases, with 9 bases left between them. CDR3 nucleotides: TGTGCCAGCAGTCTGAGAGAGGAGCAGTACTTC. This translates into CASSLREEQYF.

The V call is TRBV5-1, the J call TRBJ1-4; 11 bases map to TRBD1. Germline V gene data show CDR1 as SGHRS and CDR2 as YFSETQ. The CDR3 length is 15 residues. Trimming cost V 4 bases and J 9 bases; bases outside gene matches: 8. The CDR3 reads CASSQGTGGGQKLFF. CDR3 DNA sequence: TGCGCCAGCAGCCAGGGGACAGGGGGGGGCCAAAAACTGTTTTTT.

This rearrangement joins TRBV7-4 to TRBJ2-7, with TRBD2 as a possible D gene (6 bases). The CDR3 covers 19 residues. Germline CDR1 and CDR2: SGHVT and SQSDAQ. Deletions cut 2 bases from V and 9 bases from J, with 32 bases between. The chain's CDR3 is CASSLCGTSKITSYRRQYF. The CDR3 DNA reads TGTGCCAGCAGCTTATGCGGGACCAGCAAAATTACTTCCTACCGACGGCAGTACTTC.

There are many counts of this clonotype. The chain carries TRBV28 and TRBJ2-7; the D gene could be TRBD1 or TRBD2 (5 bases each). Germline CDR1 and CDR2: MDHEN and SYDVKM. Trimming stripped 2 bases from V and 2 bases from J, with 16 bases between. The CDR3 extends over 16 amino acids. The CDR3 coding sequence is TGTGCCAGCAGTTTAAGCGTGGGGGTGTCTCCCTACGAGCAGTACTTC. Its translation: CASSLSVGVSPYEQYF.

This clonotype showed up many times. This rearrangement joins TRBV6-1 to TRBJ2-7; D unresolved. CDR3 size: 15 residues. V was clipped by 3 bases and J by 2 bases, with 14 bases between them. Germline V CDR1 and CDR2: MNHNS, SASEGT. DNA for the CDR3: TGTGCCAGCAGTGACCCGTGGCGGACGACCTACGAGCAGTACTTC. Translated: CASSDPWRTTYEQYF.

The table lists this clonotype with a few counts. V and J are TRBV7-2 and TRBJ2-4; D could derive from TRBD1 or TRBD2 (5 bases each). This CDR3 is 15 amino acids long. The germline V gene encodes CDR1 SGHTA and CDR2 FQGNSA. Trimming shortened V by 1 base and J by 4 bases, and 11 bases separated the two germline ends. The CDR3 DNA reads TGTGCCAGCAGCTTAGAAGGGACGCAGAAAAACATTCAGTACTTC. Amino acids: CASSLEGTQKNIQYF.

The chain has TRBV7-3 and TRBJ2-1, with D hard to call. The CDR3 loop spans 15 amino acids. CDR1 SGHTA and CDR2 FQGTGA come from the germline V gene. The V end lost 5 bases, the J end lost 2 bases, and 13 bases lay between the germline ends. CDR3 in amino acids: CASSPYAVTYNEQFF. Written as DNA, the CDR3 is TGTGCCAGCAGCCCGTATGCGGTAACCTACAATGAGCAGTTCTTC.

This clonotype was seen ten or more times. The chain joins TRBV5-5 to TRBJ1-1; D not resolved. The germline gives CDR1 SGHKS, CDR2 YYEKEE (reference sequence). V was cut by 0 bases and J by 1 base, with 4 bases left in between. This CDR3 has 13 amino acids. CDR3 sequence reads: CASSLEPNTEAFF. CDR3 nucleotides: TGTGCCAGCAGCTTGGAACCGAACACTGAAGCTTTCTTT.